A single sample gave rise to the 27 T cell receptor beta chains below, sequenced in a study of HIV-infected children after antiretroviral therapy interruption. The TCR library was built from RNA with a 3' RACE protocol and unique molecular identifiers. Via MiXCR, TCRdb re-called the 3' RACE reads, giving one row per CDR3 protein. Here the sample spans 15,000 to 17,000 distinct CDR3 sequences, 3.4% being singletons. As for treatment: PENTA 11 planned treatment interruption arm or continuous ART arm. This material consisted of CD45RA+ CD4+ T cells from PBMCs, taken from a donor given antiretroviral therapy, either interrupted or continuous. Regarding subset: naive CD4+ CD45RA+ CD45RO- T cells. These receptors all come from a child between 2 and 17 years old with HIV.

The table lists this clonotype with many counts. The chain joins TRBV20-1 to TRBJ2-3; weak D call: TRBD2 (6 bases). Germline V gene sequence: CDR1 DFQATT, CDR2 SNEGSKA (reference sequence). The germline V and J ends were trimmed by 5 bases and 4 bases, with 16 bases remaining between them. This CDR3 is built from 14 residues. The DNA for the CDR3 is TGCAGTGCTGACAAAGGAGGGAGGTCAGATACGCAGTATTTT. This codes for CSADKGGRSDTQYF.

This clonotype was seen repeatedly, ten times or more. In DNA, the CDR3 is TGTGCCAGCACCCTCTCAAGGGGCGCTGGAGCTTTCTTT. It specifies CASTLSRGAGAFF. V usage is TRBV2 and J usage is TRBJ1-1; TRBD1 is a possible D gene (5 bases). Trimming removed 7 bases from V and 10 bases from J, with 19 bases in between. CDR3 length: 13 amino acids. The germline CDR1 and CDR2 sequences are SNHLY and FYNNEI.

This clonotype was detected ten times or more. The V gene is TRBV19, the J gene TRBJ2-7, with TRBD1 matching 7 bases. The V segment lost 6 bases and the J segment 6 bases; nucleotides outside the gene matches: 2. In germline, CDR1 is LNHDA, CDR2 SQIVND (reference sequence). The length of the CDR3 is 11 residues. CDR3 in DNA: TGTGCCAGTAGGACAGGGACCGAGCAGTACTTC. Its protein product is CASRTGTEQYF.

This clonotype was seen repeatedly, ten times or more. The genes are TRBV20-1 and TRBJ2-5; 7 bases are a match to TRBD1. This CDR3 region has 12 residues. The V and J ends lost 6 bases and 6 bases, in that order; junction bases with no gene match: 7. Germline V gene data show CDR1 as DFQATT and CDR2 as SNEGSKA (reference sequence). The CDR3 loop is CSARQGSKTQYF. CDR3 bases: TGCAGTGCCAGACAGGGTTCGAAGACCCAGTACTTC.

Concerning this clonotype itself: One base away lies a much larger clone, so this may be a sequencing read error. The chain links TRBV10-3 to TRBJ1-2, with a possible D match to TRBD1 (5 bases). CDR3 length: 13 residues. In germline, CDR1 is ENHRY, CDR2 SYGVKD. CDR3 protein: CAISVDSNYDYTF. The CDR3 DNA reads TGTGCCATCAGTGTAGACAGCAACTATGACTACACCTTC.

This clonotype was recorded many times. Since a much larger clone is just one base distant, this may be a read error. The chain employs TRBV5-1 and TRBJ2-7, with a weak D call TRBD2 (5 bases). This CDR3 is 17 amino acids long. With 2 bases removed from V and 2 bases from J, the gap between germline ends came to 20 bases. Germline V gives CDR1 SGHRS, CDR2 YFSETQ. CDR3 nucleotides: TGCGCCAGCAGCTTAGGGTGTGGACTCCTAAAAACCTACGAGCAGTACTTC. Protein sequence: CASSLGCGLLKTYEQYF. Supplemented by reference TRBV5-1 and TRBJ2-7, the full variable domain reads KAGVTQTPRYLIKTRGQQVTLSCSPISGHRSVSWYQQTPGQGLQFLFEYFSETQRNKGNFPGRFSGRQFSNSRSEMNVSTLELGDSALYLCASSLGCGLLKTYEQYFGPGTRLTVT.

This clonotype is medium-sized by share. The J gene is TRBJ1-1, the V gene TRBV20-1, with D uncertain. The CDR3 has 13 amino acids. Germline CDR1 DFQATT, CDR2 SNEGSKA (reference sequence). Trimming removed 6 bases from V and 8 bases from J, with 19 bases in between. CDR3 in DNA: TGCAGTGCCCGCGCTAAGTCCCCGAGCGAAGCTTTCTTT. It codes for CSARAKSPSEAFF.

This clonotype showed up many times. The gene calls are TRBV7-2 and TRBJ1-2; D remains unclear. Germline V gene lookup returns CDR1 SGHTA and CDR2 FQGNSA. Trimming removed 2 bases at V and 6 bases at J, with 10 bases between. CDR3 size: 13 residues. In DNA, the CDR3 is TGTGCCAGCAGCTTACGGGCAGCTGATGGCTACACCTTC. Residues: CASSLRAADGYTF.

This clonotype was found many times. The rearrangement links TRBV6-5 to TRBJ2-1, with TRBD2 identical over 10 bases. The CDR3 length is 15 residues. The trim removed 4 bases at V and 6 bases at J, leaving 6 bases unmatched. Looked up from germline, CDR1 is MNHEY and CDR2 is SVGAGI. This CDR3 reads CASSSLSGGFNEQFF. The CDR3 coding sequence is TGTGCCAGCAGTTCCCTTAGCGGGGGGTTCAATGAGCAGTTCTTC.

This clonotype was observed at least ten times. This chain uses TRBV30 with TRBJ1-1; D call uncertain. Between the trimmed V and J ends, which lost 1 base and 1 base, there was a span of 4 bases. Germline CDR1 is GTSNPN and CDR2 is SVGIG (reference sequence). CDR3 size: 12 residues. The CDR3 nucleotides are TGTGCCTGGAGTGCTAGGAACACTGAAGCTTTCTTT. It encodes CAWSARNTEAFF. The entire variable domain, with the rest obtained from reference TRBV30 and TRBJ1-1, is as follows: SQTIHQWPATLVQPVGSPLSLECTVEGTSNPNLYWYRQAAGRGLQLLFYSVGIGQISSEVPQNLSASRPQDRQFILSSKKLLLSDSGFYLCAWSARNTEAFFGQGTRLTVV.

The table lists this clonotype with many counts. The chain combines TRBV28 with TRBJ2-7; D not resolved. Trimming took off 4 bases at V and 2 bases at J, with 3 bases between the two ends. Looked up from germline, CDR1 is MDHEN and CDR2 is SYDVKM. The CDR3 is 11 residues long. Here the CDR3 reads CASSSTYEQYF. The CDR3 coding sequence is TGTGCCAGCAGTTCAACCTACGAGCAGTACTTC.

This clonotype was picked up many times. The chain links TRBV13 to TRBJ2-7; D perhaps matches TRBD1 (6 bases). Trimming left V 8 bases short and J 10 bases short, with 15 bases between. In germline, CDR1 is PRHDT, CDR2 FYEKMQ (reference sequence). This CDR3 region has 11 residues. The CDR3 spells CASSLQGEQYF. CDR3 nucleotides: TGTGCCAGCTCTCTACAGGGTGAACAGTACTTC.

Worth noting for this clonotype: At one end, the junction sequence differs from germline, possibly due to a read error. CDR3 coding DNA: TGTGCCAGCAGTGGACAGACTAGTCAAAACACCTTGTACTTT. The encoded protein is CASSGQTSQNTLYF. The rearrangement uses TRBV10-2 and TRBJ2-4, with D perhaps given as TRBD1 or TRBD2 (6 bases each). CDR3 length: 14 amino acids. Germline V gives CDR1 WSHSY, CDR2 SAAADI.

Ten or more counts support this clonotype. This chain connects TRBV19 to TRBJ1-2; TRBD1 matches at 7 bases. CDR3 length equals 13 residues. Germline trimming cut 5 bases from V and 8 bases from J; bases unmatched to any gene: 8. The germline CDR1 and CDR2 sequences are LNHDA and SQIVND (reference sequence). The CDR3 DNA reads as TGTGCCAGTAGTCCTGGGACAGTCCCCGGCTACACCTTC. Protein product: CASSPGTVPGYTF.

This clonotype was counted at least ten times. This chain links TRBV5-4 with TRBJ1-2, with 10 bases that match TRBD1. Germline trimming cut 0 bases from V and 3 bases from J; bases unmatched to any gene: 2. Germline V lookup: CDR1 SGHNT, CDR2 YYREEE (reference sequence). The CDR3 sequence is 15 residues long. The CDR3 sequence: CASSLGGTGDYGYTF. CDR3 DNA sequence: TGTGCCAGCAGCTTGGGAGGGACAGGGGACTATGGCTACACCTTC.

The sample holds many counts of this clonotype. The chain couples TRBV5-1 to TRBJ1-1; tentatively, D is TRBD1 (6 bases). Trimming cost V 4 bases and J 1 base, with 17 bases left between them. CDR3 length: 16 amino acids. The germline CDR1 and CDR2 sequences are SGHRS and YFSETQ. CDR3 region: CASSPYTAGQNTEAFF. The CDR3 DNA is TGCGCCAGCAGCCCATACACAGCGGGACAGAACACTGAAGCTTTCTTT.

Relative to its sample, this clonotype is medium-sized. The chain combines TRBV6-5 with TRBJ1-2; D is uncertain. The V gene's germline CDR1 is MNHEY and CDR2 SVGAGI. V lost 8 bases, J lost 7 bases, and 17 bases lay in between. This CDR3 region has 13 residues. This chain's CDR3 is CASSTSGRTGYTF. As DNA, the CDR3 is TGTGCCAGCTCCACCTCCGGCAGGACTGGCTACACCTTC.

This clonotype has at least ten counts. The chain has TRBV25-1 and TRBJ2-7; tentative D call: TRBD1 (7 bases). The V gene's germline CDR1 is MGHDK and CDR2 SYGVNS. V dropped 3 bases and J dropped 5 bases, with 14 bases sitting between them. This CDR3 region has 14 residues. CDR3 amino acids: CASSEPTGRNEQYF. As DNA, the CDR3 is TGTGCCAGCAGTGAGCCGACAGGGAGGAACGAGCAGTACTTC.

As for this clonotype: A clone one base away is much larger, so this may be a read error. The chain employs TRBV7-4 and TRBJ1-4, with D maybe TRBD1 (5 bases). The CDR3 loop spans 12 amino acids. Germline assignment: CDR1 SGHVT and CDR2 SQSDAQ. The germline V and J ends were trimmed by 1 base and 11 bases, with 8 bases remaining between them. CDR3 in amino acids: CASSLVWGKLFF. CDR3 coding DNA: TGTGCCAGCAGCTTAGTATGGGGGAAACTGTTTTTT.

V gene TRBV27 combines with J gene TRBJ1-5, with a weak D call TRBD1 (5 bases). V dropped 2 bases and J dropped 7 bases, with 12 bases sitting between them. This CDR3 contains 14 residues. Germline-derived CDR1 and CDR2 are MNHEY and SMNVEV (reference sequence). CDR3: CASSLQGGGQPQHF. For the CDR3, the DNA is TGTGCCAGCAGTTTACAGGGAGGTGGACAGCCCCAGCATTTT.

Comment on this clonotype: A much larger clone differs by one base, so this may be a read error. The chain couples TRBV3-1 to TRBJ1-1; the match to TRBD1 covers 7 bases. Germline-derived CDR1 and CDR2 are LGHDT and YNNKEL (reference sequence). The CDR3 runs 16 residues. The CDR3 spells CTSSQAGEGAGAEAFF. The CDR3 nucleotides read TGTACCAGCAGCCAAGCCGGAGAGGGGGCCGGGGCTGAAGCTTTCTTT.

By its share, this clonotype is large. Its ends do not fully match the called genes, so a read error is possible. The J gene is TRBJ2-3, the V gene TRBV6-1; 7 nucleotides line up with TRBD1. The CDR3 has 15 residues. Per germline, CDR1 MNHNS and CDR2 SASEGT. The CDR3 DNA follows: TGTGCCAGCAGTGATGCCAGACAGGGAGCAGAAACGCTGTATTTT. Its translation: CASSDARQGAETLYF.

This clonotype appeared many times. This chain links TRBV12-3 or TRBV12-4 with TRBJ1-1, with D tentatively TRBD1 (5 bases). V was trimmed by 5 bases and J by 0 bases, leaving 13 bases between them. The CDR3 totals 15 residues. This CDR3 is CASSRQRLMNTEAFF. The CDR3 DNA follows: TGTGCCAGCAGTCGACAGAGACTCATGAACACTGAAGCTTTCTTT.

The chain recombines TRBV5-5 with TRBJ2-7; D not resolved. The CDR3 runs to 16 residues. The germline V gene has CDR1 SGHKS and CDR2 YYEKEE (reference sequence). V shed 0 bases and J shed 0 bases, with 13 bases lying between them. The CDR3 coding sequence is TGTGCCAGCAGCTTGGGTCCGACGGACCACTCCTACGAGCAGTACTTC. Amino acid sequence: CASSLGPTDHSYEQYF.

Concerning this clonotype: It may be a read error: a sequence one base away is much more abundant. J is TRBJ1-2 and V is TRBV3-1; D uncertain. Germline V gene lookup returns CDR1 LGHDT and CDR2 YNNKEL (reference sequence). CDR3 size: 15 residues. V lost 4 bases and J lost 8, with 20 bases in between. In DNA, the CDR3 is TGTGCCAGCAGCCCAGGCGCTGAGGCTGGAGGCGGCTACACCTTC. Protein product: CASSPGAEAGGGYTF.

This clonotype has at least ten counts. The chain combines TRBV7-2 with TRBJ1-2; 8 bases align to TRBD1. The trim removed 2 bases at V and 0 bases at J, leaving 5 bases unmatched. Germline values: CDR1 SGHTA, CDR2 FQGNSA. This CDR3 is built from 16 residues. The CDR3 reads CASSLKQGAANYGYTF. CDR3 DNA sequence: TGTGCCAGCAGCTTAAAGCAGGGGGCGGCTAACTATGGCTACACCTTC.

This clonotype is deemed medium-sized. The chain recombines TRBV7-9 with TRBJ2-7; D uncertain. Germline CDR1 SEHNR, CDR2 FQNEAQ (reference sequence). The CDR3 runs 14 residues. Trimming left V 5 bases short and J 3 bases short, with 14 bases between. Written as DNA, the CDR3 is TGTGCCAGCAGCGGGCTTGCGATTGGCTACGAGCAGTACTTC. It translates to CASSGLAIGYEQYF.